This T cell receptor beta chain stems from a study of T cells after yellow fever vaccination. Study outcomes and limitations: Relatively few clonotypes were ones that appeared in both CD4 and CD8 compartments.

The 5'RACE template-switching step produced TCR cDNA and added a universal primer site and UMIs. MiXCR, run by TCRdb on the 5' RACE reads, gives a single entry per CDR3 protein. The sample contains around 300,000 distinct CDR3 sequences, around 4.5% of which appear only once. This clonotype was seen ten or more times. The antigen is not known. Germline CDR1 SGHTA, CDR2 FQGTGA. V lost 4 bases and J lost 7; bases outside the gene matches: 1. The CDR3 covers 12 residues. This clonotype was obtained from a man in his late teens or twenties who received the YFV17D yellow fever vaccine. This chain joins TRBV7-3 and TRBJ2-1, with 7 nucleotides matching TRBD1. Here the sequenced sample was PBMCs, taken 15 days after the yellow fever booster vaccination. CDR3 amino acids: CASSSQGNEQFF. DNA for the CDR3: TGTGCCAGCAGCTCACAGGGGAATGAGCAGTTCTTC.